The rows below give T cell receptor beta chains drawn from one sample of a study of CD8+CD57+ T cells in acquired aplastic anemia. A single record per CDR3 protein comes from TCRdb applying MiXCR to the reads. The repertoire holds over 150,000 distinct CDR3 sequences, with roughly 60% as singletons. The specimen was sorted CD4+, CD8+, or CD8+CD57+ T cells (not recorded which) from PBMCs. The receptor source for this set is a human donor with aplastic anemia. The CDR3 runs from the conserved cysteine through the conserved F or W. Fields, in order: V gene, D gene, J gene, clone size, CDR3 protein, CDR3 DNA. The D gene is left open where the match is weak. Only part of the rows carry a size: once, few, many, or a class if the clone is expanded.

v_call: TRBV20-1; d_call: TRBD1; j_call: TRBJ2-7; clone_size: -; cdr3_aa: CSAYEGTGYYEQYF; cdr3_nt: TGCAGTGCATACGAAGGGACAGGGTACTACGAGCAGTACTTC
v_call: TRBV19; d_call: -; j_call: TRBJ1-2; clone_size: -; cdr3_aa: CASSITEDYGYTF; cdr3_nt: TGTGCCAGTAGTATTACCGAGGACTATGGCTACACCTTC
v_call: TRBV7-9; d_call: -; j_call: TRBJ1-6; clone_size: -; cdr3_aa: CASSLGPGERPLHF; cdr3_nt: TGCGCAAGCAGCTTGGGCCCGGGGGAGAGGCCCCTCCACTTT
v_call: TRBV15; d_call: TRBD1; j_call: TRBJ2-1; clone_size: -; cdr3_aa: CASSLGAGQGLNEQFF; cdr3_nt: TGTGCCAGCAGCTTAGGGGCGGGACAGGGATTAAATGAGCAGTTCTTC
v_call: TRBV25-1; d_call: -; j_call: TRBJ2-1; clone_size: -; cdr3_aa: CASSEAGSSYNEQFF; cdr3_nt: TGTGCCAGCAGTGAAGCAGGAAGCTCCTACAATGAGCAGTTCTTC
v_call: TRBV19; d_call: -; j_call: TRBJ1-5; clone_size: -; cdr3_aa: CASNGALAPQHF; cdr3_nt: TGTGCCAGTAACGGGGCCCTGGCGCCCCAGCATTTT
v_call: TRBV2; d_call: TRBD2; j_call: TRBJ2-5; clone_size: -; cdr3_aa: CASSSPGGLAYQETQYF; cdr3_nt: TGTGCCAGCAGTTCCCCCGGAGGACTAGCCTACCAAGAGACCCAGTACTTC
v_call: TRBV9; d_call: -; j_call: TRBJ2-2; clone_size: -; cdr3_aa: CASSVDTYTGELFF; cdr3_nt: TGTGCCAGCAGCGTAGACACTTACACCGGGGAGCTGTTTTTT
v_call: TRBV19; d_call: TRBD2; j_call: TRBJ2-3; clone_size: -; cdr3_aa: CASSIEVAGGSTDTQYF; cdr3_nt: TGTGCCAGTAGTATAGAGGTAGCGGGGGGCAGCACAGATACGCAGTATTTT
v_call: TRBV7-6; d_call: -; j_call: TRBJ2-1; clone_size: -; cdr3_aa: CASSFTAGEQFF; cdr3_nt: TGTGCCAGCAGCTTCACAGCTGGGGAGCAGTTCTTC
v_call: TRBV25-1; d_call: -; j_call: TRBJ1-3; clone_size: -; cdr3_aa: CASSQTGSGNTIYF; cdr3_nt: TGTGCCAGCAGCCAGACAGGCTCTGGAAACACCATATATTTT
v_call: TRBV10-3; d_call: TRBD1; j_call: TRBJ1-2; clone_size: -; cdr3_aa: CASRSGGQDLANYGYTF; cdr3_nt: TGTGCCAGCAGATCAGGGGGCCAGGACTTAGCTAACTATGGCTACACCTTC
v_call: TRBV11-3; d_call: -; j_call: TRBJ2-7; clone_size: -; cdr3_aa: CASSSSSPGFSEQYF; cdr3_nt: TGTGCCAGCAGCTCCTCCTCCCCGGGATTTAGCGAGCAGTACTTC
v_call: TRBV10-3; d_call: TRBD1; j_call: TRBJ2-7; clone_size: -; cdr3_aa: CAISPDRGGYEQYF; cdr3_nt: TGTGCCATCAGCCCGGACAGGGGAGGGTACGAGCAGTACTTC
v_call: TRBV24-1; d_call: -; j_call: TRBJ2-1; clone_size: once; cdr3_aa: CATSTARGYNEQFF; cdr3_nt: TGTGCCACCTCCACGGCGCGAGGGTACAATGAGCAGTTCTTC
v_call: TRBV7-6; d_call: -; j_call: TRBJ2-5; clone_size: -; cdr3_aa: CASSLAGGSQETQYF; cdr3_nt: TGTGCCAGCAGCTTAGCGGGGGGATCCCAAGAGACCCAGTACTTC
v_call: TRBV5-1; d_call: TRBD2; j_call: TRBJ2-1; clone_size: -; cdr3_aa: CASSSPGGGANNEQFF; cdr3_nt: TGCGCCAGCAGCTCCCCCGGCGGGGGGGCAAACAATGAGCAGTTCTTC
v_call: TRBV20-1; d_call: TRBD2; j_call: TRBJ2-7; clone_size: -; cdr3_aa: CSARSGRSYEQYF; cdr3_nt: TGCAGTGCTCGGAGCGGGAGGTCTTACGAGCAGTACTTC
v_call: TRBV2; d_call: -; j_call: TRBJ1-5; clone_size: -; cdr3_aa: CASRGDGNSNQPQHF; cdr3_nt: TGTGCCAGCAGAGGGGACGGAAATAGCAATCAGCCCCAGCATTTT
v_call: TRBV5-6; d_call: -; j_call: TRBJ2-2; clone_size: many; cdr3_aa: CASSFQARNTGELFF; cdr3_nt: TGTGCCAGCAGCTTTCAAGCAAGGAACACCGGGGAGCTGTTTTTT
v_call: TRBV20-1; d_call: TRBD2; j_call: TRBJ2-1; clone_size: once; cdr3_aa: CSASRTSGGANEQFF; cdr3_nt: TGCAGTGCTAGCCGGACTAGCGGGGGGGCAAATGAGCAGTTCTTC
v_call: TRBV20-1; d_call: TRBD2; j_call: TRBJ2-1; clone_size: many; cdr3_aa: CSAREGGLAGGQEQFF; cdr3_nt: TGCAGTGCTAGAGAAGGAGGACTAGCGGGGGGGCAAGAGCAGTTCTTC
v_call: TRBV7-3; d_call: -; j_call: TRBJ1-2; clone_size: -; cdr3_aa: CASSFGTGYGYTF; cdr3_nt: TGTGCCAGCAGCTTCGGGACGGGCTATGGCTACACCTTC
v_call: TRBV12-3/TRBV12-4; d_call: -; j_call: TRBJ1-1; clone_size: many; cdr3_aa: CASSDRPRNMKTEAFF; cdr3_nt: TGTGCCAGCAGTGACAGGCCGAGAAACATGAAAACTGAAGCTTTCTTT